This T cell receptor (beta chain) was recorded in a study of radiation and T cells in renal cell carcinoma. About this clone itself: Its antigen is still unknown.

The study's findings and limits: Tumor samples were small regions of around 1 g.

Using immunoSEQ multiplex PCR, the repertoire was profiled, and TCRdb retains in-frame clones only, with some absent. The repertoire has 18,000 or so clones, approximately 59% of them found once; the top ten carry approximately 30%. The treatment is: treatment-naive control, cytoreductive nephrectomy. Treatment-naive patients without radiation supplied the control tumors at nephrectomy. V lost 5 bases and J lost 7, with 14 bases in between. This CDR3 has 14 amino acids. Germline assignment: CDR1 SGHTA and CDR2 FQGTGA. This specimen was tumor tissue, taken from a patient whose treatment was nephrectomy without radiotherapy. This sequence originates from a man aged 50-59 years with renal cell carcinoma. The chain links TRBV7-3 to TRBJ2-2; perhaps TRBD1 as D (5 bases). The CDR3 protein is CASSVRRADGELFF. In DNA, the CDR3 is TGTGCCAGCAGCGTCCGCAGGGCGGACGGGGAGCTGTTTTTT.